Detailed here is one T cell receptor beta chain. MiXCR, applied by TCRdb to the 5' RACE reads, yields one record per CDR3 protein. The sample contains hundreds of thousands of distinct CDR3 sequences, 8% to 9.5% of which appear only once. This specimen comes from a study of T cells after yellow fever vaccination. Across the whole study: Fractions containing few cells were prepared with SMART-Seq v4 Ultra Low Input.

The CDR3 contains 16 residues. Germline V gene lookup returns CDR1 MNHEY and CDR2 SVGAGI. Trimming pared 0 bases from V and 3 bases from J, leaving 9 bases between. The sample was PBMCs, taken about 49 days after the first yellow fever vaccination. V and J are TRBV6-5 and TRBJ2-6; D is unclear. The sequence was collected from a young man who received the YFV17D yellow fever vaccine. CDR3 nucleotides: TGTGCCAGCAGTTACTCGACTGGGTTTGGGGCCAACGTCCTGACTTTC. Amino acid sequence: CASSYSTGFGANVLTF.